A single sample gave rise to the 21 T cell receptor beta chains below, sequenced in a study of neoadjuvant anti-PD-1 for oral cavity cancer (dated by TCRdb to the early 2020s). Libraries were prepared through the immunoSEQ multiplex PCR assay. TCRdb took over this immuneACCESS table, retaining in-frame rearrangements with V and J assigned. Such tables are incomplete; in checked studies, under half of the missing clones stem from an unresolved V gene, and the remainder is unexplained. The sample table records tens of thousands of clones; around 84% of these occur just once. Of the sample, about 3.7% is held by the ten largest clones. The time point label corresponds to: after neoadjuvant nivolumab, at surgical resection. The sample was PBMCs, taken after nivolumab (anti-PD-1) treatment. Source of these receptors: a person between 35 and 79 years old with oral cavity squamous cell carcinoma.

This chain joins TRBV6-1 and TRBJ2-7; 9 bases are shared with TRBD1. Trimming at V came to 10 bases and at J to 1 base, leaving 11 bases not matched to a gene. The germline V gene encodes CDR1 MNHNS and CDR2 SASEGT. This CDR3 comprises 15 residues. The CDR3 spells CATRWTGVSSYEQYF. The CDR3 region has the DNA TGTGCCACTCGTTGGACAGGGGTGTCGTCCTACGAGCAGTACTTC.

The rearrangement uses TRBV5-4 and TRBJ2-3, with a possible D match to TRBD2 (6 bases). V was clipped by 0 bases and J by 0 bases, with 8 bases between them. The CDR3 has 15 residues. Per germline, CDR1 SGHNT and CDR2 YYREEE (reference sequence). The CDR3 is CASSLDSGSTDTQYF. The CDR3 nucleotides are TGTGCCAGCAGCTTGGATAGCGGAAGCACAGATACGCAGTATTTT.

The CDR3 DNA sequence: TGTGCCATCAGTGAGTTGGACGGTAGCAATCAGCCCCAGCATTTT. Translating it yields CAISELDGSNQPQHF. This chain uses TRBV10-3 with TRBJ1-5; D is unclear. The germline V gene encodes CDR1 ENHRY and CDR2 SYGVKD. V shed 1 base and J shed 0 bases, with 7 bases lying between them. The CDR3 spans 15 residues.

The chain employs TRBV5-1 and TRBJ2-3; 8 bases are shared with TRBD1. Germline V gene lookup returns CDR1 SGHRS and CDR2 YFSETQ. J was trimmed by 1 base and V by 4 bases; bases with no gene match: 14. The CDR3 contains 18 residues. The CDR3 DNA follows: TGCGCCAGCAGCCCAGGACAGGGCGCCTTGGGAGGCACAGATACGCAGTATTTT. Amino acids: CASSPGQGALGGTDTQYF.

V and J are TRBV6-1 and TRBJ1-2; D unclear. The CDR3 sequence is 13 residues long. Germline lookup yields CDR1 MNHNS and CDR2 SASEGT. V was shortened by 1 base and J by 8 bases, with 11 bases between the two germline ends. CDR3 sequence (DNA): TGTGCCAGCAGTGAAGGAAGACGGGAGGGCTACACCTTC. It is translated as CASSEGRREGYTF.

CDR3 DNA sequence: TGTGCCACCGCTACCCCGACAGGCCAAGAGACCCAGTACTTC. It codes for CATATPTGQETQYF. V usage is TRBV10-3 and J usage is TRBJ2-5; D might be TRBD1 (6 bases). The length of the CDR3 is 14 residues. The V gene's germline CDR1 is ENHRY and CDR2 SYGVKD. Trimming left V 10 bases short and J 1 base short, with 16 bases between.

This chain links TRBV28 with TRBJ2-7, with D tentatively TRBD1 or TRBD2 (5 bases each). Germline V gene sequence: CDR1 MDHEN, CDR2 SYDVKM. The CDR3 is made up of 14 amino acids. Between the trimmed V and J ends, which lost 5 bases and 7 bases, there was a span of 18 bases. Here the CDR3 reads CASSLGTQPGEQYF. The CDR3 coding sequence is TGTGCCAGCAGTCTCGGGACCCAACCGGGGGAGCAGTACTTC.

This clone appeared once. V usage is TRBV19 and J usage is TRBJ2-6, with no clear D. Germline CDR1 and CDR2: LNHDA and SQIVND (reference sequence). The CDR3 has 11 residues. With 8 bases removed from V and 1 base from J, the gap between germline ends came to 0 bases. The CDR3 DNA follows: TGTGCCAGTTCTGGGGCCAACGTCCTGACTTTC. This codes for CASSGANVLTF.

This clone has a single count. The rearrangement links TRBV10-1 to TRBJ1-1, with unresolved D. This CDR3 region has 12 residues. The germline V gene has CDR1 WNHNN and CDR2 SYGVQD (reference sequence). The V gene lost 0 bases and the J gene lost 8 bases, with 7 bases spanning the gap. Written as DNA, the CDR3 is TGCGCCAGCAGTGAGTCACTTGGGGAAGCTTTCTTT. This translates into CASSESLGEAFF.

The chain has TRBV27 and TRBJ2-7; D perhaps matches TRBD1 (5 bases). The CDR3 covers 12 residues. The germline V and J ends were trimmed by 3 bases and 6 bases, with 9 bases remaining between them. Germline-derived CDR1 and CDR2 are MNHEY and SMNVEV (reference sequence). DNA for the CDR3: TGTGCCAGCAGTTTTCAGGGCGCCGAGCAGTACTTC. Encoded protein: CASSFQGAEQYF.

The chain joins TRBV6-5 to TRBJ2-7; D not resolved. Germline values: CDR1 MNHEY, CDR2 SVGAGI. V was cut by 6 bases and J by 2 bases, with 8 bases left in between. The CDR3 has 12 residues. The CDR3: CASRPGPYEQYF. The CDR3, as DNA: TGTGCCAGCAGGCCAGGACCCTACGAGCAGTACTTC.

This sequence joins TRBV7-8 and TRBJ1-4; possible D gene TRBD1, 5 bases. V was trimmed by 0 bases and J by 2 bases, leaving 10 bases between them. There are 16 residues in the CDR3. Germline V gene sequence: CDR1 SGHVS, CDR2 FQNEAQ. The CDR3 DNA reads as TGTGCCAGCAGCTTAGCGGGGGGAAGGACTAATGAAAAACTGTTTTTT. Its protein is CASSLAGGRTNEKLFF.

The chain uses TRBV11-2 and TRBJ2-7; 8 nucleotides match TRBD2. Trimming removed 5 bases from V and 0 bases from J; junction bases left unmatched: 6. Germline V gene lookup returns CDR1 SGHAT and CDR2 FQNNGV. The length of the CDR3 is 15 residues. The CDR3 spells CASSPSGSSSYEQYF. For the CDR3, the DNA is TGTGCCAGCAGCCCCAGCGGGAGTTCCTCCTACGAGCAGTACTTC.

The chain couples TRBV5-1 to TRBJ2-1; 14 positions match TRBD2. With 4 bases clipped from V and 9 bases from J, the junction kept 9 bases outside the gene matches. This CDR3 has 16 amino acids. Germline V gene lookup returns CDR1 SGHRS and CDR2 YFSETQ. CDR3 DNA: TGCGCCAGCAGCCGCGGACTAGCGGGAGGACTCGTTGAGCAGTTCTTC. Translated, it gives CASSRGLAGGLVEQFF.

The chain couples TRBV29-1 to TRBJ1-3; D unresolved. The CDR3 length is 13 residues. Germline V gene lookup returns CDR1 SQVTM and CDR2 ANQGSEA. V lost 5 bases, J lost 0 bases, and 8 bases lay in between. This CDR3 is CSVHAGSGNTIYF. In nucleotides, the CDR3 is TGCAGCGTTCACGCGGGCTCTGGAAACACCATATATTTT. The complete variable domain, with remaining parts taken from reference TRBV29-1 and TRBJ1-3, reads SAVISQKPSRDICQRGTSLTIQCQVDSQVTMMFWYRQQPGQSLTLIATANQGSEATYESGFVIDKFPISRPNLTFSTLTVSNMSPEDSSIYLCSVHAGSGNTIYFGEGSWLTVV.

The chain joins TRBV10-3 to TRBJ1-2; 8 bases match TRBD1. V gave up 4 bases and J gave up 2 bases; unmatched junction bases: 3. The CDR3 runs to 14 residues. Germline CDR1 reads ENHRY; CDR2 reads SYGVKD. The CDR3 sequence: CAISAAGGNYGYTF. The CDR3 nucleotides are TGTGCCATCAGTGCGGCAGGGGGCAACTATGGCTACACCTTC.

DNA for the CDR3: TGTGCCAGCAGCCAAGGCGGGAGGAGGACAGATACGCAGTATTTT. As protein: CASSQGGRRTDTQYF. The chain combines TRBV14 with TRBJ2-3, with 8 bases aligning to TRBD2. The CDR3 spans 15 residues. V dropped 1 base and J dropped 3; count of bases not matched to a gene: 3. Germline lookup yields CDR1 SGHDN and CDR2 FVKESK.

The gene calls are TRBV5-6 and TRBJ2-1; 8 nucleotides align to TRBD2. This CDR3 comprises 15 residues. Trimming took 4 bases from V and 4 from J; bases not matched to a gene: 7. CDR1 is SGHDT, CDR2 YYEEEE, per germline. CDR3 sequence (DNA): TGTGCCAGCAGCCTCGGACTAGCTGATTACAATGAGCAGTTCTTC. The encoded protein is CASSLGLADYNEQFF.

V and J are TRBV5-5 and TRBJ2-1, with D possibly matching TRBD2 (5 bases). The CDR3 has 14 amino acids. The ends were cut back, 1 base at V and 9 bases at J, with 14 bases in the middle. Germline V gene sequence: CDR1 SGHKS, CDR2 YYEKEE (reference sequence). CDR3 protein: CASSLLLGEGEQFF. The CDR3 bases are TGTGCCAGCAGCTTGTTACTGGGTGAGGGTGAGCAGTTCTTC.

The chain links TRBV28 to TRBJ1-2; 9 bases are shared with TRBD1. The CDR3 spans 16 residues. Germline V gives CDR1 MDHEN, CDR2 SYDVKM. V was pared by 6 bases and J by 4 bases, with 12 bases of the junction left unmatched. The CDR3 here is CASSIPRGQGGYGYTF. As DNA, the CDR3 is TGTGCCAGCAGCATCCCCAGGGGACAGGGAGGCTATGGCTACACCTTC.

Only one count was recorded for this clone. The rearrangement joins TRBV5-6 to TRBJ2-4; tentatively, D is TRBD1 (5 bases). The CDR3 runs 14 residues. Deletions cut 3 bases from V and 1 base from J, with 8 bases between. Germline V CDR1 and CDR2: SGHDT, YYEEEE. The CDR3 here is CASSSGNAKNIQYF. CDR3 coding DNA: TGTGCCAGCAGCTCAGGGAATGCCAAAAACATTCAGTACTTC.